These 17 T cell receptor beta chains were all obtained from the same sample, sequenced in a study of cytomegalovirus exposure and HLA in healthy donors. Both 60 Vbeta primers and 13 Jbeta primers went into the PCR. Here immunoSEQ multiplex PCR was the method, and the copy in TCRdb shows in-frame clones only, minus some. The sample yields around 190,000 clones, around three quarters seen once. The sequenced sample was PBMCs. The receptors shown here come from a man aged 30 to 45 in good health and CMV-seronegative.

The chain couples TRBV6-6 to TRBJ1-5, with D perhaps TRBD1 (5 bases). CDR1 is MNHNY and CDR2 is SVGAGI in the germline V gene (reference sequence). The CDR3 is made up of 14 amino acids. Trimming pared 4 bases from V and 6 bases from J, leaving 13 bases between. This CDR3 reads CASSLGQGLQPQHF. The CDR3 DNA reads TGTGCCAGCAGTTTAGGACAAGGCCTTCAGCCCCAGCATTTT.

The rearrangement links TRBV7-9 to TRBJ2-5, with 7 nucleotides matching TRBD2. The DNA matches TRBJ2-7 better at its end, which makes the J call doubtful. Looked up from germline, CDR1 is SEHNR and CDR2 is FQNEAQ (reference sequence). The CDR3 spans 15 residues. This CDR3 is CASVLVGRERYEQYF. CDR3 coding DNA: TGTGCCAGCGTACTAGTAGGGAGGGAGCGCTACGAGCAGTACTTC.

This clone has just a few counts. The J gene is TRBJ2-3, the V gene TRBV9; 9 bases map to TRBD2. The CDR3 consists of 13 residues. V gave up 8 bases and J gave up 5 bases; unmatched junction bases: 6. Germline V gene lookup returns CDR1 SGDLS and CDR2 YYNGEE. CDR3 bases: TGTGCCAGTACATTAGCGGGAGAAGATACGCAGTATTTT. Its protein product is CASTLAGEDTQYF.

The genes are TRBV5-1 and TRBJ1-1; D is unresolved. Trimming stripped 6 bases from V and 0 bases from J, with 6 bases between. Looked up from germline, CDR1 is SGHRS and CDR2 is YFSETQ. CDR3 size: 12 residues. CDR3 sequence (DNA): TGCGCCAGCACTAACCTGAACACTGAAGCTTTCTTT. It specifies CASTNLNTEAFF.

This sequence joins TRBV25-1 and TRBJ2-2, with a tentative D call TRBD2 (6 bases). V was clipped by 2 bases and J by 2 bases, with 18 bases between them. The CDR3 has 18 residues. Germline V gene lookup returns CDR1 MGHDK and CDR2 SYGVNS. The DNA of the CDR3 is TGTGCCAGCAGTGAACCCCTCGGCGGGGACGGTAACACCGGGGAGCTGTTTTTT. Its translation: CASSEPLGGDGNTGELFF.

This rearrangement joins TRBV28 to TRBJ2-1; 10 bases match TRBD2. The CDR3 length is 15 residues. Trimming removed 1 base from V and 12 bases from J; junction bases left unmatched: 9. Germline V gene lookup returns CDR1 MDHEN and CDR2 SYDVKM. CDR3 amino acids: CASSLLVAGGPAQFF. CDR3 nucleotide sequence: TGTGCCAGCAGTTTATTGGTAGCGGGAGGTCCGGCGCAGTTCTTC. The variable domain in full, with the rest retrieved from reference TRBV28 and TRBJ2-1, is DVKVTQSSRYLVKRTGEKVFLECVQDMDHENMFWYRQDPGLGLRLIYFSYDVKMKEKGDIPEGYSVSREKKERFSLILESASTNQTSMYLCASSLLVAGGPAQFFGPGTRLTVL.

The chain carries TRBV28 and TRBJ1-6, with 8 bases aligning to TRBD1. The CDR3 runs to 14 residues. V shed 6 bases and J 7 bases; nucleotides not matched to a gene: 5. Germline V lookup: CDR1 MDHEN, CDR2 SYDVKM. As DNA, the CDR3 is TGTGCCAGCAGCGGGACAGGAATAAATTCACCCCTCCACTTT. Amino acids: CASSGTGINSPLHF.

The genes are TRBV28 and TRBJ2-5; D possibly corresponds to TRBD2 (5 bases). The CDR3 spans 15 residues. The V gene lost 5 bases and the J gene lost 3 bases, with 16 bases spanning the gap. Germline V gene sequence: CDR1 MDHEN, CDR2 SYDVKM. The CDR3: CASSPPERKEETQYF. CDR3 DNA: TGTGCCAGCAGTCCGCCGGAGCGGAAAGAAGAGACCCAGTACTTC.

The rearrangement uses TRBV7-3 and TRBJ2-3; D not certain. CDR1 and CDR2 from the germline V gene are SGHTA and FQGTGA. The V end was cut by 1 base, the J end by 0 bases, with 5 bases between. The CDR3 covers 14 residues. CDR3 bases: TGTGCCAGCAGCTTAAGACTGAGCACAGATACGCAGTATTTT. Its protein product is CASSLRLSTDTQYF.

The V call is TRBV29-1, the J call TRBJ1-1, with no clear D. Germline loops: CDR1 SQVTM, CDR2 ANQGSEA. The length of the CDR3 is 10 residues. V gave up 6 bases and J gave up 3 bases, with 5 bases separating them. The CDR3 region is CSVHHTEAFF. The DNA of the CDR3 is TGCAGCGTACACCACACTGAAGCTTTCTTT.

This chain links TRBV5-1 with TRBJ2-3; possible D gene TRBD2, 5 bases. The CDR3 consists of 15 residues. Trimming took off 0 bases at V and 2 bases at J, with 10 bases between the two ends. The germline V gene has CDR1 SGHRS and CDR2 YFSETQ. The CDR3 DNA sequence: TGCGCCAGCAGCTTGGCGGGAAGCCCCACAGATACGCAGTATTTT. This translates into CASSLAGSPTDTQYF.

CDR3 protein: CASSAHREETQYF. CDR3 nucleotides: TGTGCCAGCAGCGCCCACAGGGAGGAGACCCAGTACTTC. This chain connects TRBV7-3 to TRBJ2-5, with TRBD1 as a possible D gene (6 bases). The germline V gene has CDR1 SGHTA and CDR2 FQGTGA. Trimming removed 5 bases from V and 5 bases from J, with 12 bases in between. The CDR3 length is 13 residues.

The chain has TRBV30 and TRBJ1-2, with a possible D match to TRBD1 (5 bases). The CDR3 is 14 amino acids. Trimming stripped 1 base from V and 5 bases from J, with 14 bases between. The germline CDR1 and CDR2 sequences are GTSNPN and SVGIG (reference sequence). The CDR3 bases are TGTGCCTGGAGTGAGGTAGGGGTCGGGTATGGCTACACCTTC. The encoded protein is CAWSEVGVGYGYTF.

The chain joins TRBV19 to TRBJ1-6; no definite D call. Germline CDR1 and CDR2: LNHDA and SQIVND (reference sequence). The length of the CDR3 is 16 residues. V was clipped by 3 bases and J by 5 bases, with 14 bases between them. CDR3 region: CASSIGEGRNNSPLHF. The CDR3 region has the DNA TGTGCCAGTAGTATCGGAGAGGGTCGGAATAATTCACCCCTCCACTTT.

Details on this clone: At one boundary the junction diverges from the germline segment, which might be a read error. This chain links TRBV7-7 with TRBJ2-1; weak D call: TRBD2 (6 bases). Germline lookup yields CDR1 SSHAT and CDR2 FNYEAQ (reference sequence). The CDR3 runs 15 residues. Here the CDR3 DNA reads TGTGCTAGCAGCGCCTATAGCGGACTTGAGAATGAGCAGTTCTTC. Translated: CASSAYSGLENEQFF.

This clone was seen a handful of times. V is TRBV6-6 and J is TRBJ1-3, with unresolved D. Germline V gives CDR1 MNHNY, CDR2 SVGAGI (reference sequence). Trimming cost V 0 bases and J 0 bases, with 9 bases left between them. The CDR3 runs 16 residues. CDR3 loop: CASSYSAGSSGNTIYF. CDR3 DNA: TGTGCCAGCAGTTACTCAGCAGGATCCTCTGGAAACACCATATATTTT.

There are a few counts of this clone. V gene TRBV13 combines with J gene TRBJ2-7; 12 bases match TRBD2. The J segment lost 4 bases and the V segment lost 1 base, leaving 2 bases of the junction unmatched. The CDR3 runs to 15 residues. CDR1 PRHDT and CDR2 FYEKMQ come from the germline V gene (reference sequence). CDR3 residues: CASSLEGTSGYEQYF. Here the CDR3 DNA reads TGTGCCAGCAGCTTAGAAGGGACTAGCGGGTACGAGCAGTACTTC.